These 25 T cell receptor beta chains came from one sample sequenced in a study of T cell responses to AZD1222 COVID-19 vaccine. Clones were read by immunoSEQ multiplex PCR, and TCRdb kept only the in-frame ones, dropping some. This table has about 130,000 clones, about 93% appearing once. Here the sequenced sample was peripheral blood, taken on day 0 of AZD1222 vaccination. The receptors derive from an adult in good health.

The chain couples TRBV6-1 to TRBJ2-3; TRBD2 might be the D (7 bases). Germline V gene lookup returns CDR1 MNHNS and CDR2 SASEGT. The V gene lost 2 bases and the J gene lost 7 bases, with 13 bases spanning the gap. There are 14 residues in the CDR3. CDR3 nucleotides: TGTGCCAGCAGTGAAAGGGGGGGCCGCAATACGCAGTATTTT. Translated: CASSERGGRNTQYF.

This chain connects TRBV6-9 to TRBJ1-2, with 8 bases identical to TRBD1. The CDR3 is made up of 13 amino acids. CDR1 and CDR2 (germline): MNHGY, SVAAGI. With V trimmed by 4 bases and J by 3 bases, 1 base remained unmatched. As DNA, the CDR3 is TGTGCCAGCAGTTTGGACAGGGACTATGGCTACACCTTC. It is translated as CASSLDRDYGYTF.

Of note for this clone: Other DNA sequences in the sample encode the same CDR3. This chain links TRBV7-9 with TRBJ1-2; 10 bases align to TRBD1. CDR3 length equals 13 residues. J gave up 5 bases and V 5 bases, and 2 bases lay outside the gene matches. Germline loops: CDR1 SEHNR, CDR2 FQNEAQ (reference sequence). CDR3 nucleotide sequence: TGTGCCAGCAGCCCGGGACAGGGGTATGGCTACACCTTC. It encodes CASSPGQGYGYTF.

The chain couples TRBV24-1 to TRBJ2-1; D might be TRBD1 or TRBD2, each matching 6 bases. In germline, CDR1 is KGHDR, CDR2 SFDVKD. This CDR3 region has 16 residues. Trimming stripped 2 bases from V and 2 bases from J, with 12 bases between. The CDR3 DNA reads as TGTGCCACCAGTGATTCCTCGGGGGCGGCCTACAATGAGCAGTTCTTC. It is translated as CATSDSSGAAYNEQFF.

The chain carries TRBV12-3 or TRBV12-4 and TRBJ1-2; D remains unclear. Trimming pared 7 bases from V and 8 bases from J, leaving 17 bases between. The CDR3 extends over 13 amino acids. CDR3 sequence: CASTLYRTKGYTF. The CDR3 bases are TGTGCCAGCACTCTTTACCGTACCAAGGGCTACACCTTC.

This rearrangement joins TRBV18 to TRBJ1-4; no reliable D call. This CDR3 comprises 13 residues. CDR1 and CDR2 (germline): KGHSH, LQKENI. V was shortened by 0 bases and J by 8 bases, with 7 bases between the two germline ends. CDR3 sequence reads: CASSPPVGEKLFF. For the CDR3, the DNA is TGTGCCAGCTCACCACCAGTTGGGGAAAAACTGTTTTTT.

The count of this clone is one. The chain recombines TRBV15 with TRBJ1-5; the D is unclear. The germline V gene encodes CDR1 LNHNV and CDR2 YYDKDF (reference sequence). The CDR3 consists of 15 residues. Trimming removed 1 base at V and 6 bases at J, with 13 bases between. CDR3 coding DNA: TGTGCCACCAGCAGAGGGCAATTATTCAGTCAGCCCCAGCATTTT. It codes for CATSRGQLFSQPQHF.

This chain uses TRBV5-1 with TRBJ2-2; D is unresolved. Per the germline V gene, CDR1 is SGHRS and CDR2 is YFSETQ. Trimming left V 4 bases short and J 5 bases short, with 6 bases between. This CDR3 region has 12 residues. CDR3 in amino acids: CASSHWTGELFF. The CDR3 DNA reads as TGCGCCAGCAGCCACTGGACCGGGGAGCTGTTTTTT.

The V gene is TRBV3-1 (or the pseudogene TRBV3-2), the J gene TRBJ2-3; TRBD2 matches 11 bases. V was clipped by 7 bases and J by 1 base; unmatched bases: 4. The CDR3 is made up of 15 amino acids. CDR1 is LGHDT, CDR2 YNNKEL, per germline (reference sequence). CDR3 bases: TGTGCCAGCAACCTAGCGGGGGGAGGCACAGATACGCAGTATTTT. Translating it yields CASNLAGGGTDTQYF.

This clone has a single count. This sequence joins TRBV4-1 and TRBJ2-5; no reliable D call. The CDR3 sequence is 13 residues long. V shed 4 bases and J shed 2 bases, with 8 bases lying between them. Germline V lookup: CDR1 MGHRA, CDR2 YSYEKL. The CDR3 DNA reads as TGCGCCAGCAGCCCCTCATTGCAAGAGACCCAGTACTTC. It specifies CASSPSLQETQYF.

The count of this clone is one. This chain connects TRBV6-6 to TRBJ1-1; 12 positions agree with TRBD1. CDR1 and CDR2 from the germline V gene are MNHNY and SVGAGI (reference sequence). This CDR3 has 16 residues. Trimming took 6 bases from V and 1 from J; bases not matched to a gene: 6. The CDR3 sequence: CASRPGTGGRNTEAFF. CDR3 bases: TGTGCCAGCAGACCCGGGACAGGGGGCAGGAACACTGAAGCTTTCTTT.

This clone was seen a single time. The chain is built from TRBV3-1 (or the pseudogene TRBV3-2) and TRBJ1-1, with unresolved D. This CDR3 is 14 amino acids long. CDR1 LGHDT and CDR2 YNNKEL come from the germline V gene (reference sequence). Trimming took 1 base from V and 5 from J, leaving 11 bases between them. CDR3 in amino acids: CASSQVPPGTEAFF. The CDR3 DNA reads TGTGCCAGCAGCCAAGTTCCTCCCGGGACTGAAGCTTTCTTT.

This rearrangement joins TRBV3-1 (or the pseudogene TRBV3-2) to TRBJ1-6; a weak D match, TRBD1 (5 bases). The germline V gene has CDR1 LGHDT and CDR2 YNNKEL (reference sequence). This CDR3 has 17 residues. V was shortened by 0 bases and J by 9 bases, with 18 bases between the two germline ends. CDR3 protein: CASSQEISVGDSSPLHF. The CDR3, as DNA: TGTGCCAGCAGCCAAGAAATTTCCGTAGGGGACTCTTCACCCCTCCACTTT.

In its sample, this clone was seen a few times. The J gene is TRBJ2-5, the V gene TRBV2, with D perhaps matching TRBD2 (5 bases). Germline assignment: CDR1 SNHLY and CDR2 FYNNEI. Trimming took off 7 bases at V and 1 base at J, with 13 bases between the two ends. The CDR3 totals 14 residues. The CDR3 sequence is CASKDRGSQETQYF. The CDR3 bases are TGTGCCAGCAAGGACCGCGGGTCCCAAGAGACCCAGTACTTC.

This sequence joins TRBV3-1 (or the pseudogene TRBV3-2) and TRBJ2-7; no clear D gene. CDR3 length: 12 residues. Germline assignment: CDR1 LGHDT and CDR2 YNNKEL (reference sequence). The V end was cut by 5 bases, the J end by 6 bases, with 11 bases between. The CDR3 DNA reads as TGTGCCAGCAGCGACTTTCGTTTCGAGCAGTACTTC. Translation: CASSDFRFEQYF.

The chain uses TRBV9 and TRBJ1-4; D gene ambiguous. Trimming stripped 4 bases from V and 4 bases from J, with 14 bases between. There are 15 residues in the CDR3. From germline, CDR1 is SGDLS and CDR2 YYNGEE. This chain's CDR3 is CASSFSTSSNEKLFF. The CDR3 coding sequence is TGTGCCAGCAGCTTCTCGACAAGCAGTAATGAAAAACTGTTTTTT.

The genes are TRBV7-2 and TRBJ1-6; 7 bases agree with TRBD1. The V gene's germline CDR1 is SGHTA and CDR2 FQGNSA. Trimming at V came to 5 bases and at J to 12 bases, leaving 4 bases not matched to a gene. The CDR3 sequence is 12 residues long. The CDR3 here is CASSQGGKPLHF. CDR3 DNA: TGTGCCAGCAGCCAGGGGGGGAAACCCCTCCACTTT.

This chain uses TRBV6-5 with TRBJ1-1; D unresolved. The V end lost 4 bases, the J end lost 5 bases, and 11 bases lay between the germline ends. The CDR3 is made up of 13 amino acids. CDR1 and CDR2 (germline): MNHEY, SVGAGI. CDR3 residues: CASSSWGGTEAFF. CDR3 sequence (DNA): TGTGCCAGCAGTTCGTGGGGAGGGACTGAAGCTTTCTTT.

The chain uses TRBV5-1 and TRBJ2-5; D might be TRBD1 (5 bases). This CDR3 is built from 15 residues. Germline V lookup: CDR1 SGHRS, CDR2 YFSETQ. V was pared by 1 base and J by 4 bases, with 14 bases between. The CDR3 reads CASSLSSGLVETQYF. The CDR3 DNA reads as TGCGCCAGCAGCTTGTCGTCAGGGCTCGTAGAGACCCAGTACTTC.

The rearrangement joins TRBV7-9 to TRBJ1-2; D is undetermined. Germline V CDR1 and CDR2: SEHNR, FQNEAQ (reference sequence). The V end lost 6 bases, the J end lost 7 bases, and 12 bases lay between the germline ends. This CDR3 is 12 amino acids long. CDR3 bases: TGTGCCAGCAGTTCACCCACTGGTGGCTACACCTTC. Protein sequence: CASSSPTGGYTF.

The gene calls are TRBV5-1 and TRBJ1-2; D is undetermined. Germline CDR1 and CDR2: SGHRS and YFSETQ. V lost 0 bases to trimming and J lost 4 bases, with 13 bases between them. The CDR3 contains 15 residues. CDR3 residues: CASSLGAVVTYGYTF. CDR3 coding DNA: TGCGCCAGCAGCTTGGGGGCCGTAGTTACCTATGGCTACACCTTC.

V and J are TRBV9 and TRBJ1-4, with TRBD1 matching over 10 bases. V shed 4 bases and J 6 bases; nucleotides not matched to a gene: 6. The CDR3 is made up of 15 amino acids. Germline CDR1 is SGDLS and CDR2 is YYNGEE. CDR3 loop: CASSLRTGGDEKLFF. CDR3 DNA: TGTGCCAGCAGCCTCCGGACAGGGGGGGATGAAAAACTGTTTTTT.

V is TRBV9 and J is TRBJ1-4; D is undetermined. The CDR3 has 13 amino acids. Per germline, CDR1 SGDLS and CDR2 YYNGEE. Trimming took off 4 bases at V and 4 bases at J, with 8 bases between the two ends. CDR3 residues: CASSPRSNEKLFF. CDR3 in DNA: TGTGCCAGCAGCCCCCGCAGTAATGAAAAACTGTTTTTT.

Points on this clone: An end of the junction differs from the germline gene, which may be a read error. The CDR3 spells CASSPGTGGIGELFF. In DNA, the CDR3 is TGTGCTAGCAGCCCCGGGACAGGGGGCATCGGGGAGCTGTTTTTT. The chain links TRBV7-7 to TRBJ2-2; 12 bases line up with TRBD1. CDR1 is SSHAT, CDR2 FNYEAQ, per germline (reference sequence). The CDR3 is 15 amino acids.

DNA for the CDR3: TGTGCCAGCAGGAAACAGGGGGCTGATCCCACTGAAGCTTTCTTT. This translates into CASRKQGADPTEAFF. V and J are TRBV2 and TRBJ1-1; TRBD1 aligns across 9 bases. Germline assignment: CDR1 SNHLY and CDR2 FYNNEI. V gave up 6 bases and J gave up 4 bases; unmatched junction bases: 9. This CDR3 has 15 residues.